This T cell receptor beta chain is drawn from a study of T cells in localized non-small cell lung cancer. Germline V gene data show CDR1 as SGDLS and CDR2 as YYNGEE. Trimming left V 4 bases short and J 0 bases short, with 8 bases between. CDR3 length equals 13 residues. Sequencing was performed with immunoSEQ multiplex PCR; in TCRdb, only in-frame clones are kept and a portion is missing. The sample consists of about 33,000 clones, 90% of them appearing once. Study findings and constraints: Because only a single region of the tumor was sequenced, heterogeneity remains possible. Among blood samples, higher T cell density accompanied longer overall survival. It was uninvolved adjacent lung that showed the highest T cell clonality, exceeding tumor.

Remarks on this clone: The antigen remains undetermined.

Sequenced here: peripheral blood, sampled before any cancer treatment. The rearrangement links TRBV9 to TRBJ2-7; D unresolved. This clonotype was sampled from a man aged 35 to 69 with stage I lung adenocarcinoma. CDR3: CASSPHGSYEQYF. The CDR3 DNA reads as TGTGCCAGCAGCCCCCACGGCTCCTACGAGCAGTACTTC.